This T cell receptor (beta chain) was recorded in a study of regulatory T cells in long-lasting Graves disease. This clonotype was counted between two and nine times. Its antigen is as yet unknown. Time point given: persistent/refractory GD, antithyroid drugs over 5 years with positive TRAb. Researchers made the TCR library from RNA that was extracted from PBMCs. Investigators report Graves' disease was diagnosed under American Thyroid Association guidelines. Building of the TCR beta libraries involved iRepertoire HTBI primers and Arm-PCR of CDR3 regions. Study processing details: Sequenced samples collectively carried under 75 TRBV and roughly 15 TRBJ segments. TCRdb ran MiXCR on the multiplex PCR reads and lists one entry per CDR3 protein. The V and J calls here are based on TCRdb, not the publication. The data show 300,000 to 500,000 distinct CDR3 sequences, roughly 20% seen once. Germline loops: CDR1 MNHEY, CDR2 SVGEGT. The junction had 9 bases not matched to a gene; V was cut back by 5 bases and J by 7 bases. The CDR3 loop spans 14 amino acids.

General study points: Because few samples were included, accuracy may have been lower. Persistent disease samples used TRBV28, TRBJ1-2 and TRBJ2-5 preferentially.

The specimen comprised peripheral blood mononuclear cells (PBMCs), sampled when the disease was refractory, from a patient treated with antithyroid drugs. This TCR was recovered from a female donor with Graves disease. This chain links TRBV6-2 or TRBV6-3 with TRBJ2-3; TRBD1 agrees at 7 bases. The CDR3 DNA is TGTGCCAGCAGTGAGGGGGCTAGCTTTTATACGCAGTATTTT. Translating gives CASSEGASFYTQYF.